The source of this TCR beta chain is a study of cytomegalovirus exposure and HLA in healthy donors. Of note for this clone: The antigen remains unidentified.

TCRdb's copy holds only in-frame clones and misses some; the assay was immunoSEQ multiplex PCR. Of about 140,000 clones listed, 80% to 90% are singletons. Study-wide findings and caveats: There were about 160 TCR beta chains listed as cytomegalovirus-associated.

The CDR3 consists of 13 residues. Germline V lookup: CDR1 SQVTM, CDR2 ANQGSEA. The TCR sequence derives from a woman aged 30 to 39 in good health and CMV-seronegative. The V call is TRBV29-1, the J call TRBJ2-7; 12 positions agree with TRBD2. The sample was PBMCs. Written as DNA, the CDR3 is TGCAGTTACCGGACTAGCGGGGCCTACGAGCAGTACTTC. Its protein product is CSYRTSGAYEQYF.